This TCR beta chain appears in the sequencing data of a study of cytomegalovirus exposure and HLA in healthy donors (dated 2017 in TCRdb). As for the study more broadly: According to an earlier analysis of a few hundred of the donors, about 170 million T cells yielded approximately 120 million unique TCR beta sequences and roughly 280 Gb of sequence data. All discovery cohort repertoires had been generated on a single sequencing platform. High-throughput TCR immunosequencing, statistical association of individual TCRs with disease status, and machine learning were combined to predict cytomegalovirus infection status. Four to six DR-DQ haplotypes were handled as single units for association and clustering because linkage in the cohort was strong. Along with the roughly 670-subject first cohort, a separate validation cohort of approximately 110 different subjects was used. HLA typing included class I and class II loci at four-digit resolution. In an earlier analysis of a few hundred of the donors, high-throughput TCR beta sequencing was used to judge whether each TCR beta V gene segment behaved as functional or pseudogenic. The number of donors typed differed by locus, with roughly 620-640 for A, B, C, DRB1 and DQB1, around 500 for DQA1, 606 for DPA1, and some 440 for DPB1. Of the roughly 400 genotyped donors, less than 85% were placed in the genetic ancestry cluster associated with self-reported Caucasian donors. Alongside the repertoire data, information on donor age, sex, ethnicity and CMV serostatus was compiled. The later analysis used no new phenotypic data to find candidate immune exposures, relying instead on TCR beta sequences and their occurrence across donors. The study aimed to test whether cataloging public T cell receptors could reveal signatures of past pathogen exposure. A later analysis re-examined previously published TCR beta repertoires from 500 to 700 donors and added high-resolution HLA genotyping to investigate patterns of TCR occurrence. The study used immunosequencing to profile the T cell repertoires of 670 or so subjects and linked those repertoires to cytomegalovirus serostatus. An early release covering roughly 600 HLA-typed donors comprised about 300 gigabases of sequencing data and tens of millions of unique TCR sequences. Across some 400 genotyped donors of the cohort, an average of approximately 240,000 unique TCR beta nucleotide sequences per donor were sequenced, and roughly a sixth of those sequences were non-productive. In a later genetic analysis, genome-wide SNP genotypes for about 55% of the 666 donors were used, and that subset was treated as a discovery cohort. What the study reported, not specific to this receptor: A further reported finding was that TCR beta sequences accurately predicted the HLA-A and HLA-B alleles for most subjects in the first cohort. The classifier was reported to diagnose cytomegalovirus status with high specificity and sensitivity in both the original and validation cohorts. Because the 87-base-pair reads could not distinguish some IMGT-functional V segments, including TRBV6-2 and TRBV6-3, those segments were excluded. Sequencing depth was assumed to be roughly uniform across donors in the presence/absence analyses, though that assumption may not hold. This cohort had only TCR beta chains sequenced, and the lack of alpha or paired-chain data limited which features could be detected. In an earlier analysis of approximately 590 of the donors, most TCR beta V segments appeared in productive rearrangements about 87% or about 30% of the time, broadly matching IMGT annotations. Because some donors lacked HLA typing at each locus, the association tests relied only on the typed subset. Strong co-occurrence of HLA alleles, especially DR and DQ, made assigning TCR associations to individual alleles difficult. Specific HLA alleles were associated with over 15,000 TCR beta sequences at a false discovery rate of 0.05 in a later analysis. A cluster of highly shared sequence variants was judged likely to be a technical artifact of the sequencing pipeline. CMV serostatus was the only immune exposure information available for the cohort. According to a later analysis, TCR association rates differed among HLA loci, with DRB1 alleles showing the most associated TCRs and HLA-C alleles showing the fewest. According to a later genetic analysis, donors in an Asian-associated ancestry cluster had fewer N-insertions in productive TCRs than the roughly 670-donor mean. In a later analysis, HLA-associated TCR beta chains were found to be more clonally expanded and to have lower generation probabilities than equally common non-associated chains. Most TCR sequences were observed very rarely across donors, whereas some public TCRs were present in many individuals. The study listed 150 to 200 TCR beta chains as associated with cytomegalovirus. The authors suggested that the approach could potentially be extended to other disease states and immunological phenotypes. Linkage disequilibrium might explain the correlated functional status among segregating V segments, but an unknown experimental factor could not be ruled out. In a later analysis, several top co-occurrence clusters were reported to appear linked to parvovirus B19, influenza, CMV and Epstein-Barr virus. A few of the identified cytomegalovirus-associated TCR beta chains were confirmed in vitro to be specific for cytomegalovirus antigens. Because counts were too low, roughly 18 rarely observed V segments, including chromosome 9 orphons, were left out of the earlier analysis of roughly 600 of the donors. Most CMV-associated TCR beta chains appeared to be HLA-restricted in a later analysis, and the HLA associations seemed to be driven largely by CMV exposure. An association between a missense DCLRE1C variant and V-gene and J-gene trimming of TCR beta chains was found in a later genetic analysis and replicated in an independent cohort.

V lost 7 bases and J lost 2 bases; the stretch between them is 17 bases long. The CDR3 measures 15 amino acids from cysteine to phenylalanine. Only CDR3 DNA remains: 45 bases, in frame from the first base. CDR1 SGHAT and CDR2 FQNNGV were looked up in the germline V gene. A note on this clone: Its antigen has not been determined. No base quality information exists; no much larger clone differs at one position.

The library was generated by the immunoSEQ multiplex PCR assay. A mixture of 60 forward primers for TCR Vbeta segments and 13 reverse primers for TCR Jbeta segments was used in the multiplex PCR. The CDR3 region of rearranged TCR beta genes was amplified from genomic DNA by a multiplex PCR assay. On the Illumina HiSeq System, the amplified TCR beta libraries were sequenced as 87-base-pair reads. Processing in the source paper ran as follows. A later analysis counted approximately 74 million unique TCR beta chains across the 640 or so repertoires, and around 9.9 million of these chains were shared by at least two donors. Raw reads were error-corrected and collapsed into unique sequences by a nearest-neighbor algorithm in which closely related sequences were merged to remove PCR and sequencing errors. CDR3 sequences were aligned to IMGT reference sequences to assign V, D and J gene segments. For a sequence to be retained, at least a six-nucleotide match to both a V gene segment and a J gene segment was required. Rearrangements were classified as productive when the CDR3 lacked stop codons and remained in frame with V and J, and all other rearrangements were classified as non-productive. Following IMGT convention, CDR3 was defined as the stretch from the second conserved V-encoded cysteine to the conserved J-encoded phenylalanine. The earlier analysis of about 560 of the donors excluded any sequence lacking an unambiguous match to a single V gene segment. In an earlier analysis of 587 of the donors, V segments were called functional above 56.7% productive rearrangements and were called segregating when the between-donor standard deviation exceeded 5%. A statistical classification framework was developed to diagnose cytomegalovirus status using the catalog of TCR beta chain sequences. In a later analysis, V and J genes were assigned by comparing TCR nucleotide sequences against IMGT/GENE-DB human TR gene sequences. A later analysis assigned CDR3 sequences and most-parsimonious VDJ recombination scenarios with the TCRdist pipeline. A later analysis defined each TCR beta chain by its CDR3 amino acid sequence plus V-gene family, and excluded reads lacking a unique V-gene family. As a way to deal with suspected cross-contamination and a sequencing artifact, a later analysis dropped under 600 nucleotide sequences that were highly shared and had low generation probability. A later analysis calculated a clonal expansion index for each public chain from normalized within-repertoire ranks of inferred template counts. A later analysis computed generation probabilities with a VDJ recombination model fitted to out-of-frame rearrangements, and checked the results against IGoR. In a later analysis, hypergeometric tests were used to score TCR-TCR, TCR-HLA and TCR-CMV co-occurrence, with a repertoire-size bias correction applied to TCR pairs. In a later analysis, false discovery rates were estimated by permuting HLA or CMV assignments 20 times. In a later analysis, co-occurring TCRs were grouped with DBSCAN, and TCRdist sequence similarity was added when clustering was performed within HLA-allele-positive subsets. For co-occurrence clustering, repertoires with fewer than 30,000 or more than 120,000 public chains were excluded, along with five repertoires with anomalous nucleotide sharing. As stored in TCRdb, this immuneACCESS dataset retains in-frame rearrangements with V and J assigned. A fraction of the clones does not appear; measured against another copy, unresolved V genes explain less than half of the discrepancy, and the remainder lacks a known reason. V, J and clone size were drawn from that table, and D and trimming were deduced from the DNA. Here the sample has about 150,000 clones; about 75% occur a single time. About 6.4% of the sample is in the top ten clones.

In total, 666 healthy bone marrow donors made up the cohort. At the time of sampling, every cohort member was nominally healthy, though immune exposures that went unrecorded were likely present. The donor was CMV seronegative and was included in the group of approximately 350 seronegative cohort members. A peripheral blood sample was collected from each donor, and TCR beta sequencing was performed on peripheral blood mononuclear cells. The Qiagen DNeasy Blood Extraction Kit was used to extract genomic DNA from the blood cell samples. The TCR comes from a man aged 30 to 39 in good health and CMV-seronegative. In this chain, TRBV11-2 is recombined with TRBJ1-2, and TRBD1 may be the D gene, going by 5 matching bases. The sample was PBMCs. Here is the DNA: TGTGCCAGCACCCCCCTTTGGACACCCAACTATGGCTACACCTTC. It is translated as CASTPLWTPNYGYTF.